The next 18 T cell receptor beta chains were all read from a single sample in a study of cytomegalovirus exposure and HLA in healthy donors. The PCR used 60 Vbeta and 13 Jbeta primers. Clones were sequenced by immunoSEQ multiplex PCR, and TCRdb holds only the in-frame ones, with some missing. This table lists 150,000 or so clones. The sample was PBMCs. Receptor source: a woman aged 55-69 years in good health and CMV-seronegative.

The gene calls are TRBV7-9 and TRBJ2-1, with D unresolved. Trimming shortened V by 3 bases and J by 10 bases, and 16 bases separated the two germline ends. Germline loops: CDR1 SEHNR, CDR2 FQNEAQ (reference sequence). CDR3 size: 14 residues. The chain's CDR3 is CASSFPGMLFEQFF. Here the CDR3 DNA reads TGTGCCAGCAGCTTTCCAGGTATGCTATTCGAGCAGTTCTTC.

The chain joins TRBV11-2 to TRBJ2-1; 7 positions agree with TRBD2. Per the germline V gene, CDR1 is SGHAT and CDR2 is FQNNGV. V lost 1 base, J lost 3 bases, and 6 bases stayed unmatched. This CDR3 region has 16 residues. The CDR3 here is CASSLAYSGFYNEQFF. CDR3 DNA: TGTGCCAGCAGCTTAGCGTATAGCGGGTTCTACAATGAGCAGTTCTTC.

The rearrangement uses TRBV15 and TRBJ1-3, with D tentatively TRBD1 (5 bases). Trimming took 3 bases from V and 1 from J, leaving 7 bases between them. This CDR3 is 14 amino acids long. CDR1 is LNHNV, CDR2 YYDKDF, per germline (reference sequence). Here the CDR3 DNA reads TGTGCCACCAGCAGCAGGGCTTCTGGAAACACCATATATTTT. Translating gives CATSSRASGNTIYF.

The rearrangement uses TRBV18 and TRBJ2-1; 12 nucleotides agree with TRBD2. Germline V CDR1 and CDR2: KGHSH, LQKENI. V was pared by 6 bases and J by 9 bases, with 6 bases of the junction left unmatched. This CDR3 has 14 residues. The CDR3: CASSLTSGRIEQFF. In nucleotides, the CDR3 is TGTGCCAGCTCCCTCACTAGCGGGAGGATTGAGCAGTTCTTC.

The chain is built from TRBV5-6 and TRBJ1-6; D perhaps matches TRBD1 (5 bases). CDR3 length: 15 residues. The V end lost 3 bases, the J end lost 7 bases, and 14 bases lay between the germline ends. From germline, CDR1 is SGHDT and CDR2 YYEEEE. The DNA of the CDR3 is TGTGCCAGCAGCTCGAGAACAGGTCAGAATTCACCCCTCCACTTT. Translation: CASSSRTGQNSPLHF. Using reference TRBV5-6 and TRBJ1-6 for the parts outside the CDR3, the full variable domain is DAGVTQSPTHLIKTRGQQVTLRCSPKSGHDTVSWYQQALGQGPQFIFQYYEEEERQRGNFPDRFSGHQFPNYSSELNVNALLLGDSALYLCASSSRTGQNSPLHFGNGTRLTVT.

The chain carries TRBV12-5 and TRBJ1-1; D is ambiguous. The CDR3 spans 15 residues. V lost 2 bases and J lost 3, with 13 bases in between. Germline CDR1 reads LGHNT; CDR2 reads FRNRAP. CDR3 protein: CASGLRPPRDTEAFF. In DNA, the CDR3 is TGTGCTAGTGGTTTGAGACCACCTAGAGACACTGAAGCTTTCTTT. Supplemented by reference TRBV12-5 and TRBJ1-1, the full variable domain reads DARVTQTPRHKVTEMGQEVTMRCQPILGHNTVFWYRQTMMQGLELLAYFRNRAPLDDSGMPKDRFSAEMPDATLATLKIQPSEPRDSAVYFCASGLRPPRDTEAFFGQGTRLTVV.

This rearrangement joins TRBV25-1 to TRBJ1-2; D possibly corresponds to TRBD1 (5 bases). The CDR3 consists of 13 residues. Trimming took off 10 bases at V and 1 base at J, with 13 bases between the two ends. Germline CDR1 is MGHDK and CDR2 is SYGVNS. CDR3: CATRDRFNYGYTF. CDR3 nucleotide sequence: TGTGCCACTCGTGACAGATTTAACTATGGCTACACCTTC.

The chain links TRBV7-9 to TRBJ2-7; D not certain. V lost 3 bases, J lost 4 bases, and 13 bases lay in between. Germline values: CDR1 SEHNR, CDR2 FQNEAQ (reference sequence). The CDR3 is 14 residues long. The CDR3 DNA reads TGTGCCAGCAGCTTCCCACTCACCCCTTACGAGCAGTACTTC. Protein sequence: CASSFPLTPYEQYF. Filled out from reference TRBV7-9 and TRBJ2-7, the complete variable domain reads DTGVSQNPRHKITKRGQNVTFRCDPISEHNRLYWYRQTLGQGPEFLTYFQNEAQLEKSRLLSDRFSAERPKGSFSTLEIQRTEQGDSAMYLCASSFPLTPYEQYFGPGTRLTVT.

The CDR3 bases are TGTGCCAGCAGCCCAAGACAGGGGGGGGCCAAAAACATTCAGTACTTC. Residues: CASSPRQGGAKNIQYF. The chain couples TRBV7-2 to TRBJ2-4, with 9 bases matching TRBD1. The germline V gene encodes CDR1 SGHTA and CDR2 FQGNSA. This CDR3 has 16 amino acids. The V segment lost 5 bases and the J segment 1 base; nucleotides outside the gene matches: 6.

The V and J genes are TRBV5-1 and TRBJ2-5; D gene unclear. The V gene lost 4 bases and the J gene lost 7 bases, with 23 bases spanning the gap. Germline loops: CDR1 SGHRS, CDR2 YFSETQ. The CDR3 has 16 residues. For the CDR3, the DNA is TGCGCCAGCAGCCCCCGTTTAGAACCCGGTCCCGGGACCCAGTACTTC. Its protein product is CASSPRLEPGPGTQYF.

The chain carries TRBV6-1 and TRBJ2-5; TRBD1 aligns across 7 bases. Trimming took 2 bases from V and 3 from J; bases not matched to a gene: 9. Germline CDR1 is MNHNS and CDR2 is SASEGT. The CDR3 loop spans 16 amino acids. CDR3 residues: CASSESVSGGKETQYF. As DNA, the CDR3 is TGTGCCAGCAGTGAATCGGTGTCAGGGGGAAAAGAGACCCAGTACTTC.

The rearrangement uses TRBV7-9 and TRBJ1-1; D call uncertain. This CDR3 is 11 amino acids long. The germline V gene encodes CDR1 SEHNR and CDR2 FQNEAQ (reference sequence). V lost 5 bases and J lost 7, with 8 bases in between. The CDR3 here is CASSNSLEAFF. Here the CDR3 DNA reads TGTGCCAGCAGCAACAGCCTTGAAGCTTTCTTT. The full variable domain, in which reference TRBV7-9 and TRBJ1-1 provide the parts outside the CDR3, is DTGVSQNPRHKITKRGQNVTFRCDPISEHNRLYWYRQTLGQGPEFLTYFQNEAQLEKSRLLSDRFSAERPKGSFSTLEIQRTEQGDSAMYLCASSNSLEAFFGQGTRLTVV.

For the CDR3, the DNA is TGTGCCAGCAGTTTCTACCCGTCGGGGGAGCTGTTTTTT. It codes for CASSFYPSGELFF. The V and J genes are TRBV27 and TRBJ2-2; D gene uncertain. V was clipped by 3 bases and J by 8 bases, with 10 bases between them. The length of the CDR3 is 13 residues. CDR1 and CDR2 (germline): MNHEY, SMNVEV (reference sequence).

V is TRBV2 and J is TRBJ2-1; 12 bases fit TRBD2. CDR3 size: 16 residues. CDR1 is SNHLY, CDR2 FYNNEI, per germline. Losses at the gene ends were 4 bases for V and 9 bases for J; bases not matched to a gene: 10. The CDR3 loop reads CASSGQLAGGLGEQFF. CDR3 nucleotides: TGTGCCAGCAGTGGGCAGCTAGCGGGGGGGTTGGGTGAGCAGTTCTTC. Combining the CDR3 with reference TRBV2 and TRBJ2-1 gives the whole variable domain EPEVTQTPSHQVTQMGQEVILRCVPISNHLYFYWYRQILGQKVEFLVSFYNNEISEKSEIFDDQFSVERPDGSNFTLKIRSTKLEDSAMYFCASSGQLAGGLGEQFFGPGTRLTVL.

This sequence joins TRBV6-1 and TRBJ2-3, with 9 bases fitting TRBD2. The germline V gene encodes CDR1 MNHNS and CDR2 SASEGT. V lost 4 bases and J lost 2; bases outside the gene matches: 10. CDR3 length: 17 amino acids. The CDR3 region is CASSGIRTSEITDTQYF. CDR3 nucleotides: TGTGCCAGCAGTGGAATTCGGACTAGCGAGATCACAGATACGCAGTATTTT.

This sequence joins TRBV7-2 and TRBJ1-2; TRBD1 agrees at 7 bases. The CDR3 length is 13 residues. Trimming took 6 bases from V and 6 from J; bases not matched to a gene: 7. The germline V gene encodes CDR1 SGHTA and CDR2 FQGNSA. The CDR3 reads CASSPGTENGYTF. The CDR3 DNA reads TGTGCCAGCAGTCCCGGGACAGAGAATGGCTACACCTTC.

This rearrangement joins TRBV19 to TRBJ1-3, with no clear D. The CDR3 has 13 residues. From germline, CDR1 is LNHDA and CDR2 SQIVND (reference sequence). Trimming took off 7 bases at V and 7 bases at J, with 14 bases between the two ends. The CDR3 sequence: CASKLLEVNTIYF. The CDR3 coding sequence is TGTGCCAGTAAATTATTGGAGGTCAACACCATATATTTT.

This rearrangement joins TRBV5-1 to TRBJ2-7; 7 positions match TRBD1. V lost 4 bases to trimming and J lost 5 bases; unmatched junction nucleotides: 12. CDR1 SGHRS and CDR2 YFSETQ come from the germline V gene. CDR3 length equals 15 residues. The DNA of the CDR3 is TGCGCCAGCAGCCAAACTCGGACAGGCCAGAACGAGCAGTACTTC. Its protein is CASSQTRTGQNEQYF.